The rows below give T cell receptor beta chains drawn from one sample of a study of blood T cell repertoires in COVID-19. Data came from immunoSEQ multiplex PCR; TCRdb stores just in-frame clones and leaves some out. The data hold 120,000 or so clones, with about 85% observed a single time. The sequenced material came from peripheral blood. The source of these receptors is a man older than 75 with active or convalescent COVID-19. Each CDR3 is given with its conserved first and last residue. A D gene is named only where the DNA matches it firmly. A row's size may be missing; if present it is once, few, many or a size class.

V	J	size	D	DNA	CDR3
TRBV7-2	TRBJ1-6	-	TRBD1	TGTGCCAGCAGCTTAGCGGGTGTGGGGACAGACTATTCACCCCTCCACTTT	CASSLAGVGTDYSPLHF
TRBV7-2	TRBJ2-7	-	TRBD2	TGTGCCAGCAGCCCATCTAGCGGGGCCTACGAGCAGTACTTC	CASSPSSGAYEQYF
TRBV7-3	TRBJ2-1	-	TRBD2	TGTGCCAGCAGCTTAAGCGGGGGTCGAGACAATGAGCAGTTCTTC	CASSLSGGRDNEQFF
TRBV7-9	TRBJ2-7	-	-	TGTGCCAGCAGCTTACGGTCCTCCTGGGAGCAGTACTTC	CASSLRSSWEQYF
TRBV6-2/TRBV6-3	TRBJ2-3	once	-	TGTGCCAGCAGTTACGGAACGGACGGGAATACGCAGTATTTT	CASSYGTDGNTQYF
TRBV29-1	TRBJ2-2	-	TRBD2	TGCAGCGTTTGGGTGGGAGGGATCACCGGGGAGCTGTTTTTT	CSVWVGGITGELFF
TRBV5-1	TRBJ1-2	-	-	TGCGCCAGCAGCTTCAGGGACACTAACTATGGCTACACCTTC	CASSFRDTNYGYTF
TRBV6-2/TRBV6-3	TRBJ1-5	-	-	TGTGCCAGCAGCTCCATCAGGGTCGAAGGTCAGCCCCAGCATTTT	CASSSIRVEGQPQHF
TRBV3-1/TRBV3-2	TRBJ1-1	-	-	TGTGCCAGCAGCCAACGAGGACAGAGAAAAGAAGCTTTCTTT	CASSQRGQRKEAFF
TRBV11-2	TRBJ2-5	-	TRBD2	TGTGCCAGCAGCTTAGCCGGGGGGGCCGGATGGGAGACCCAGTACTTC	CASSLAGGAGWETQYF
TRBV7-2	TRBJ2-7	-	TRBD2	TGTGCCAGCAGCTTAGGACTAGCGGGACCCTACGAGCAGTACTTC	CASSLGLAGPYEQYF
TRBV12-3/TRBV12-4	TRBJ1-1	-	TRBD1	TGTGCCAGCAGTACAGGGGCCACTGAAGCTTTCTTT	CASSTGATEAFF
TRBV19	TRBJ2-1	-	TRBD2	TGTGCCAGTAGTTACGGACTAGCGGGAGACTACAATGAGCAGTTCTTC	CASSYGLAGDYNEQFF
TRBV6-5	TRBJ2-7	-	TRBD2	TGTGCCAGCAGGGCTAGCGGTTACTACGAGCAGTACTTC	CASRASGYYEQYF
TRBV7-8	TRBJ2-6	once	TRBD1	TGTGCCAGCAGCGCGACAGGGGCTGGGGCCAACGTCCTGACTTTC	CASSATGAGANVLTF
TRBV25-1	TRBJ2-1	-	-	TGTGCCAGCAGTGGGGGCGACTTAGTAGGGCGGTCCTACAATGAGCAGTTCTTC	CASSGGDLVGRSYNEQFF
TRBV5-1	TRBJ1-2	-	TRBD1	TGCGCCAGCAGCTCGAGGACAGGGGGCGGTTATGGCTACACCTTC	CASSSRTGGGYGYTF
TRBV14	TRBJ2-2	once	TRBD1	TGTGCCAGCAGCCTGCGGACAGGGCCCGGGGAGCTGTTTTTT	CASSLRTGPGELFF
TRBV5-5	TRBJ2-5	once	-	TGTGCCAGCAACCAGGGCGGAGGGGAGACCCAGTACTTC	CASNQGGGETQYF
TRBV6-2/TRBV6-3	TRBJ1-5	-	-	TGTGCCAGCAGTTATGGGGGGAGTCGCAATCAGCCCCAGCATTTT	CASSYGGSRNQPQHF
TRBV15	TRBJ2-3	-	TRBD2	TGTGCCACCAGCAGAGTTAGCGGGGGGGGCACAGATACGCAGTATTTT	CATSRVSGGGTDTQYF
TRBV7-2	TRBJ1-1	few	-	TGTGCCAGCAGCTTAGTTCTGGGGGGTCAGTCGAACACTGAAGCTTTCTTT	CASSLVLGGQSNTEAFF
TRBV5-1	TRBJ2-4	-	TRBD1	TGCGCCAGCAGCTACCGGACAGGGGGTTCGCTGGGGACAATAGACATTCAGTACTTC	CASSYRTGGSLGTIDIQYF
TRBV7-2	TRBJ1-5	-	-	TGTGCCAGCAGCGCGAGGGGGACTAGCAATCAGCCCCAGCATTTT	CASSARGTSNQPQHF
TRBV29-1	TRBJ1-2	few	-	TGCAGCGTTGAGGGGCCAACACAGAGGACCTCGGGCGGCTACACCTTC	CSVEGPTQRTSGGYTF
TRBV5-6	TRBJ1-6	-	-	TGTGCCAGCAGCTTGCCCTCGGGGTTTTCACCCCTCCACTTT	CASSLPSGFSPLHF
TRBV5-4	TRBJ2-7	-	TRBD2	TGTGCCAGCAGCTTGGGGGTAGCGGGAACCTACGAGCAGTACTTC	CASSLGVAGTYEQYF